The clone carrying this TCR beta chain was detected only a few times. This sample is drawn from a study of CD8 T cells in Susac syndrome. RNA in amounts of about 0.5 to 1 ug was reverse transcribed with random hexamers. TCRdb re-derived calls from the immunoSEQ multiplex PCR reads in MiXCR, one entry per CDR3 protein. The sample carries about 1,700 distinct CDR3 sequences, around 66% recorded once. The CDR3 contains 14 residues. Germline loops: CDR1 MNHNS, CDR2 SASEGT. J was trimmed by 2 bases and V by 3 bases; bases with no gene match: 1. Memory subsets were defined for TEMRA sorting by CD27 and CD45RA staining.

This rearrangement joins TRBV6-1 to TRBJ2-3, with 8 bases identical to TRBD2. The TCR sequence derives from a human donor with Susac syndrome. The source material was CD8+ TEMRA cells from PBMCs. This sample's subset: FACS-sorted terminally differentiated effector memory CD8+ T cells re-expressing CD45RA (CD8+ TEMRA). In DNA, the CDR3 is TGTGCCAGCAGTGACGGGGGGGCCACAGATACGCAGTATTTT. It is translated as CASSDGGATDTQYF.